This record covers a single T cell receptor beta chain. There are many counts of this clonotype. Its binding antigen is unknown. Base quality data are lacking; no much larger clone is found one base away. The entry originates in a study of CD8 T cells in ankylosing spondylitis (dated by TCRdb to about 2017). For the wider study: T cell receptor beta repertoires were profiled in healthy donors and ankylosing spondylitis patients so that disease-linked TCR variants could be found. The whole study cohort included about a hundred healthy donors and 25 ankylosing spondylitis patients. Peripheral blood samples were taken, and synovial fluid was additionally collected from ankylosing spondylitis patients.

Sequencing relied on an Illumina HiSeq 2500. Quantitative 5'-RACE with molecular barcodes was the method used to prepare the TCR beta libraries. As for the original processing: A new computational method based on a probabilistic model of VDJ rearrangement was used to identify disease-linked TCR variants. TCRdb redid the processing of the public reads, applying fastp at Q25 and MiXCR, and retained in-frame beta chains. Each record represents a unique CDR3 protein, reported with the most common genes and DNA among its rows. These V and J calls rely on TCRdb rather than the paper's analysis. This sample is represented by around 130,000 distinct CDR3 sequences; 6% to 8.5% of them were singletons. The ten top clones hold 10% to 15% of the sample. V loses 2 bases at its end and J loses 7 bases; junction bases beyond the gene matches: 3. The CDR3 runs 15 amino acids, cysteine and phenylalanine included. The retained sequence is limited to the CDR3, 45 bases, with the frame set at the first base. CDR1 and CDR2 (SGHKS, YYEKEE) derive from the germline V gene (reference sequence).

General findings and caveats noted by the study authors: A TCR beta motif made up of several highly homologous amino acid variants appeared to be characteristic of blood from ankylosing spondylitis patients. A CD8+ phenotype was shown by the disease-linked clones, which were found at relatively low frequencies in peripheral blood. Some motif variants had previously been reported in the synovial fluid and blood of reactive arthritis patients, which suggests shared mechanisms of disease initiation. The disease-linked clones were reported to be significantly enriched in matched synovial fluid samples from ankylosing spondylitis patients.

Material for sequencing was blood, either unsorted or a sorted T cell fraction (not recorded which). The chain was built from TRBV5-5 and TRBJ2-1, with 13 bases matching TRBD2. The TCR comes from a male donor with ankylosing spondylitis or in good health (not recorded which). The CDR3 sequence is CASSLPTSGRNEQFF. The nucleotide sequence reads TGTGCCAGCAGCTTACCGACTAGCGGGAGGAATGAGCAGTTCTTC.